This TCR beta chain was profiled in a study of OX40 agonist ivuxolimab in advanced cancers. Study-wide context: Patients were given ivuxolimab, an antibody that agonizes OX40 (CD134).

The CDR3 is 13 amino acids. The V gene's germline CDR1 is SEHNR and CDR2 FQNEAQ (reference sequence). The V end lost 1 base, the J end lost 2 bases, and 6 bases lay between the germline ends. Study results and caveats: Dose levels from 0.1 to 3.0 mg/kg saw CD4+ and CD8+ blood T cells expand clonally by week 6.

As for this clone: Its target is unknown.

Repertoires were generated with immunoSEQ multiplex PCR, while TCRdb's copy carries only in-frame clones and drops some. This sample carries some 83,000 clones, around 85% of them seen once, and the ten largest clones take 1.5% to 2%. The clonotype comes from an adult with an advanced solid tumor such as melanoma, head and neck, liver or kidney cancer. The sequencing used CD4+ or CD8+ T cells sorted from blood, collected in a trial of the OX40 agonist ivuxolimab. The J gene is TRBJ2-7, the V gene TRBV7-9; D gene ambiguous. CDR3 residues: CASSLGWTYEQYF. The DNA of the CDR3 is TGTGCCAGCAGCTTAGGCTGGACCTACGAGCAGTACTTC.